Below, 14 T cell receptor beta chains from the same sample are listed, as sequenced in a study of T cell changes during pregnancy in multiple sclerosis. Produced via immunoSEQ multiplex PCR; TCRdb's table is partial and in-frame only. This sample has under 40,000 clones, with around nine tenths found just once. The sequenced sample was CD8+ T cells from peripheral blood mononuclear cells, obtained before pregnancy. These receptors were obtained from a female donor with multiple sclerosis, enrolled in a pregnancy study.

CDR3 amino acids: CASSPTVDQHYSYEQYF. In DNA, the CDR3 is TGCGCCAGCAGCCCGACGGTCGACCAACACTACTCCTACGAGCAGTACTTC. The chain is built from TRBV4-3 and TRBJ2-7; D is undetermined. This CDR3 has 17 residues. V dropped 4 bases and J dropped 0 bases, with 19 bases sitting between them. Germline V gene sequence: CDR1 LGHNA, CDR2 YSLEER.

V is TRBV30 and J is TRBJ2-7; D might be TRBD2 (5 bases). V lost 4 bases, J lost 3 bases, and 25 bases lay in between. From germline, CDR1 is GTSNPN and CDR2 SVGIG (reference sequence). This CDR3 spans 17 amino acids. This CDR3 reads CAWIWGGSGDPFYEQYF. The DNA of the CDR3 is TGTGCCTGGATCTGGGGTGGGAGCGGAGACCCTTTCTACGAGCAGTACTTC.

The gene calls are TRBV27 and TRBJ2-3, with 7 bases aligning to TRBD2. Unmatched junction bases numbered 9, after V lost 1 base and J lost 2 bases. Germline CDR1 is MNHEY and CDR2 is SMNVEV (reference sequence). CDR3 length: 17 amino acids. CDR3 protein: CASSLFSIAGDTDTQYF. The DNA of the CDR3 is TGTGCCAGCAGTTTATTTAGCATTGCGGGGGACACAGATACGCAGTATTTT.

Many counts were recorded for this clone. J is TRBJ2-5 and V is TRBV4-2, with 10 nucleotides matching TRBD2. This CDR3 is 17 amino acids long. Germline assignment: CDR1 LGHNA and CDR2 YNFKEQ. With 0 bases clipped from V and 2 bases from J, the junction kept 6 bases outside the gene matches. CDR3 sequence: CASSQDGALAGQETQYF. CDR3 bases: TGTGCCAGCAGCCAAGATGGGGCACTAGCGGGGCAAGAGACCCAGTACTTC.

The V and J genes are TRBV27 and TRBJ1-5; D is unclear. CDR3 length: 13 residues. Germline V gene lookup returns CDR1 MNHEY and CDR2 SMNVEV (reference sequence). V was shortened by 3 bases and J by 7 bases, with 10 bases between the two germline ends. The CDR3: CASSFGPQQPQHF. The CDR3 region has the DNA TGTGCCAGCAGTTTCGGTCCCCAACAGCCCCAGCATTTT.

V is TRBV30 and J is TRBJ1-4; D is undetermined. From germline, CDR1 is GTSNPN and CDR2 SVGIG (reference sequence). The ends were cut back, 2 bases at V and 1 base at J, with 8 bases in the middle. The CDR3 is made up of 14 amino acids. The CDR3 loop is CAWSWGGTNEKLFF. CDR3 coding DNA: TGTGCCTGGAGTTGGGGAGGAACTAATGAAAAACTGTTTTTT.

The chain couples TRBV30 to TRBJ1-3; tentative D call: TRBD1 (5 bases). CDR1 is GTSNPN, CDR2 SVGIG, per germline (reference sequence). The CDR3 sequence is 15 residues long. Trimming pared 2 bases from V and 1 base from J, leaving 12 bases between. CDR3 sequence (DNA): TGTGCCTGGAGTCTCGGGGGATGGTCTGGAAACACCATATATTTT. It translates to CAWSLGGWSGNTIYF.

The chain employs TRBV7-9 and TRBJ1-1; TRBD1 is a possible D gene (5 bases). CDR3 length equals 14 residues. Germline V CDR1 and CDR2: SEHNR, FQNEAQ (reference sequence). Deletions cut 2 bases from V and 4 bases from J, with 11 bases between. CDR3: CASSLSGGGTEAFF. In DNA, the CDR3 is TGTGCCAGCAGCTTATCGGGGGGGGGCACTGAAGCTTTCTTT.

The V and J genes are TRBV5-3 and TRBJ1-4, with 8 bases fitting TRBD1. TRBV5-3 is an open reading frame, and its role is uncertain. CDR3 length equals 15 residues. V trimming: 1 base; J trimming: 8 bases; junction bases outside the gene matches: 7. This chain's CDR3 is CARSLPGGSQEKLFF. The CDR3 DNA reads as TGTGCCAGAAGCTTGCCAGGGGGCAGTCAGGAAAAACTGTTTTTT.

CDR3 coding DNA: TGCGCCAGCAGCGTCCTTGCAGGCCAGCCCCAGCATTTT. Protein sequence: CASSVLAGQPQHF. V is TRBV5-1 and J is TRBJ1-5; the D is unclear. The germline CDR1 and CDR2 sequences are SGHRS and YFSETQ. CDR3 size: 13 residues. Trimming left V 4 bases short and J 7 bases short, with 12 bases between.

The J gene is TRBJ2-7, the V gene TRBV6-5; tentatively, D is TRBD2 (6 bases). CDR1 is MNHEY and CDR2 is SVGAGI in the germline V gene. V was shortened by 4 bases and J by 0 bases, with 10 bases between the two germline ends. This CDR3 contains 14 residues. CDR3: CASSLEGSSYEQYF. CDR3 nucleotide sequence: TGTGCCAGCAGTTTGGAGGGGAGCTCCTACGAGCAGTACTTC.

The chain recombines TRBV19 with TRBJ2-7; 10 positions agree with TRBD1. This CDR3 is 14 amino acids long. The germline V gene has CDR1 LNHDA and CDR2 SQIVND (reference sequence). The J segment lost 3 bases and the V segment lost 4 bases, leaving 3 bases of the junction unmatched. The DNA for the CDR3 is TGTGCCAGTAGTACTGGACAGGGGGGCTACGAGCAGTACTTC. The encoded protein is CASSTGQGGYEQYF.

The chain couples TRBV4-1 to TRBJ1-3; TRBD1 might be the D (6 bases). Between the trimmed V and J ends, which lost 4 bases and 0 bases, there was a span of 10 bases. The CDR3 loop spans 15 amino acids. Germline assignment: CDR1 MGHRA and CDR2 YSYEKL. The CDR3 DNA is TGCGCCAGCAGCCTCTCGGACAGCTCTGGAAACACCATATATTTT. This encodes CASSLSDSSGNTIYF.

The CDR3 protein is CASSTREVNTEAFF. CDR3 in DNA: TGTGCCAGTAGTACCAGGGAAGTGAACACTGAAGCTTTCTTT. The gene calls are TRBV19 and TRBJ1-1, with D possibly being TRBD1 (5 bases). Trimming removed 4 bases from V and 0 bases from J, with 9 bases in between. The germline V gene has CDR1 LNHDA and CDR2 SQIVND (reference sequence). This CDR3 comprises 14 residues.